Following are 9 T cell receptor beta chains from one sample sequenced in a study of glioma-infiltrating T cells after dendritic cell vaccination. The assay was immunoSEQ multiplex PCR, and TCRdb's table has in-frame clones only and misses some. The sample lists some 70,000 clones; roughly 79% were seen once. Sequenced here: blood, sampled before dendritic cell vaccination. The receptor set was obtained from a human donor with glioblastoma.

This chain connects TRBV19 to TRBJ1-2; D perhaps matches TRBD1 (5 bases). V lost 6 bases to trimming and J lost 7 bases, with 12 bases between them. The CDR3 length is 12 residues. Germline V gives CDR1 LNHDA, CDR2 SQIVND (reference sequence). CDR3 bases: TGTGCCAGTAGGGAGGGGCGGAGTGGCTACACCTTC. This encodes CASREGRSGYTF.

This chain connects TRBV6-5 to TRBJ2-7, with D possibly matching TRBD2 (6 bases). There are 14 residues in the CDR3. Germline V lookup: CDR1 MNHEY, CDR2 SVGAGI. Trimming took off 6 bases at V and 7 bases at J, with 19 bases between the two ends. CDR3 coding DNA: TGTGCCAGCAGCCCAGATCGGGACTTGGGGGAGCAGTACTTC. The encoded protein is CASSPDRDLGEQYF.

This clone has only a few counts. CDR3 DNA: TGTGCCAGCAGTTACTTTCGGACTAGCGGCTACGAGCAGTACTTC. Protein product: CASSYFRTSGYEQYF. V is TRBV6-6 and J is TRBJ2-7; 10 nucleotides align to TRBD2. J was trimmed by 3 bases and V by 1 base; bases with no gene match: 3. Germline V lookup: CDR1 MNHNY, CDR2 SVGAGI (reference sequence). This CDR3 is 15 amino acids long.

The chain employs TRBV15 and TRBJ2-2, with 8 bases identical to TRBD1. CDR1 and CDR2 from the germline V gene are LNHNV and YYDKDF (reference sequence). The CDR3 loop spans 13 amino acids. Trimming removed 9 bases from V and 4 bases from J; junction bases left unmatched: 4. As DNA, the CDR3 is TGTGCCACGCAGCAGGGGGCCACCGGGGAGCTGTTTTTT. It is translated as CATQQGATGELFF.

This rearrangement joins TRBV6-5 to TRBJ1-5; no definite D call. The CDR3 extends over 13 amino acids. The V gene lost 2 bases and the J gene lost 5 bases, with 7 bases spanning the gap. The germline V gene encodes CDR1 MNHEY and CDR2 SVGAGI. CDR3 coding DNA: TGTGCCAGCAGTTACACGGGAGATCAGCCCCAGCATTTT. It encodes CASSYTGDQPQHF.

The CDR3 is CSVTGTGEPSYTF. CDR3 nucleotides: TGCAGCGTTACCGGGACAGGGGAGCCTAGCTACACCTTC. The V gene is TRBV29-1, the J gene TRBJ1-2, with TRBD1 matching over 10 bases. Unmatched junction bases numbered 9, after V lost 5 bases and J lost 9 bases. The CDR3 has 13 residues. The germline gives CDR1 SQVTM, CDR2 ANQGSEA.

In its sample, this clone was seen a few times. J is TRBJ1-3 and V is TRBV7-2; D possibly corresponds to TRBD1 (6 bases). This CDR3 contains 18 residues. Germline V gene lookup returns CDR1 SGHTA and CDR2 FQGNSA. Trimming removed 2 bases at V and 5 bases at J, with 22 bases between. CDR3 sequence (DNA): TGTGCCAGCAGCTTAATGGGGGCAGGGAACATAGCTAGAAACACCATATATTTT. It codes for CASSLMGAGNIARNTIYF.

The rearrangement joins TRBV7-2 to TRBJ2-7; 14 nucleotides match TRBD2. Germline trimming cut 5 bases from V and 2 bases from J; bases unmatched to any gene: 5. The V gene's germline CDR1 is SGHTA and CDR2 FQGNSA. The CDR3 length is 16 residues. The CDR3 region is CASSPGTSGGTYEQYF. The DNA of the CDR3 is TGTGCCAGCAGCCCTGGGACTAGCGGGGGAACCTACGAGCAGTACTTC. The whole variable domain, filled in from reference TRBV7-2 and TRBJ2-7, reads GAGVSQSPSNKVTEKGKDVELRCDPISGHTALYWYRQSLGQGLEFLIYFQGNSAPDKSGLPSDRFSAERTGGSVSTLTIQRTQQEDSAVYLCASSPGTSGGTYEQYFGPGTRLTVT.

CDR3 nucleotides: TGTGCCAGTAGTTCGGGTGTGGCAGAAGAAGCTTTCTTT. It encodes CASSSGVAEEAFF. The chain uses TRBV19 and TRBJ1-1; D unresolved. The CDR3 runs to 13 residues. In germline, CDR1 is LNHDA, CDR2 SQIVND (reference sequence). V was pared by 5 bases and J by 8 bases, with 15 bases between.